Listed below are T cell receptor beta chains from one sample, sequenced in a study of post-analysis software for immune sequencing data. TCRdb fed the PCR reads into MiXCR, producing one record per CDR3 protein. The data hold 400,000 to 500,000 distinct CDR3 sequences, with about 39% observed a single time. The source material was blood. These receptors originate from a girl aged 2 to 10 with multiple sclerosis. Both conserved end residues are part of each CDR3. The order of the fields is CDR3 protein, CDR3 DNA, J gene, clone size, D gene, V gene. A D gene is named only where the DNA matches it firmly. Not every row has a clone size; where given, it reads once, few, many or a size class.

CASSLDNYEQYF TGCGCCAGCAGCTTGGACAACTACGAGCAGTACTTC TRBJ2-7 many - TRBV5-1
CAGSPPGGMKNEQYF TGTGCCGGCAGTCCCCCGGGGGGGATGAAAAACGAGCAGTACTTC TRBJ2-7 - TRBD2 TRBV28
CASSYSRAAIIQETQYF TGTGCCAGCAGTTACTCTCGGGCCGCCATTATCCAAGAGACCCAGTACTTC TRBJ2-5 - - TRBV6-5
CASSYRTGGEKLFF TGTGCCAGCAGTTACAGGACAGGGGGAGAAAAACTGTTTTTT TRBJ1-4 - TRBD1 TRBV6-6
CATSERGIQGWISTDTQYF TGTGCCACCAGTGAACGCGGGATTCAGGGGTGGATCTCCACAGATACGCAGTATTTT TRBJ2-3 few - TRBV24-1
CSAEFGTSLTDTQYF TGCAGTGCCGAGTTTGGGACTAGTCTTACAGATACGCAGTATTTT TRBJ2-3 medium-sized TRBD2 TRBV20-1
CASSSADLMGNTEAFF TGTGCCAGCAGTTCCGCGGACTTGATGGGAAACACTGAAGCTTTCTTT TRBJ1-1 few - TRBV28
CASGAGLAGGQETQYF TGTGCTAGTGGCGCCGGACTAGCGGGGGGGCAAGAGACCCAGTACTTC TRBJ2-5 few TRBD2 TRBV12-5
CASSSPGQGASTNYGYTF TGTGCCAGCAGTTCGCCGGGACAGGGGGCTTCAACTAACTATGGCTACACCTTC TRBJ1-2 few TRBD1 TRBV6-5
CASSRPGAGTDTQYF TGTGCCAGCAGCCGGCCGGGAGCCGGCACAGATACGCAGTATTTT TRBJ2-3 few - TRBV9
CSAGPGQLNYGYTF TGCAGTGCGGGTCCGGGACAGCTTAACTATGGCTACACCTTC TRBJ1-2 few TRBD1 TRBV20-1
CASSPRPAGAYEQYF TGTGCCAGCAGTCCCAGGCCAGCGGGGGCCTACGAGCAGTACTTC TRBJ2-7 - TRBD2 TRBV6-5
CASSQDRGNGYTF TGTGCCAGCAGCCAAGATCGGGGGAATGGCTACACCTTC TRBJ1-2 few - TRBV4-2
CASSTRGKGGRTDTQYF TGTGCCAGCAGCACTAGGGGGAAGGGAGGACGCACAGATACGCAGTATTTT TRBJ2-3 few - TRBV7-2
CSVGIIAGAFTDTQYF TGCAGCGTTGGGATAATAGCGGGGGCCTTCACAGATACGCAGTATTTT TRBJ2-3 few TRBD2 TRBV29-1
CASSYLGQGAGYTF TGTGCCAGCAGCTACCTCGGACAGGGGGCTGGCTACACCTTC TRBJ1-2 few TRBD1 TRBV6-5
CASTTSGGAGYNEQFF TGTGCCAGCACCACTAGCGGGGGGGCCGGTTACAATGAGCAGTTCTTC TRBJ2-1 - TRBD2 TRBV27
CASSLALPSSGREVDTQYF TGTGCCAGCAGTTTAGCTTTGCCTTCGAGCGGGAGGGAGGTAGATACGCAGTATTTT TRBJ2-3 once TRBD2 TRBV12-3/TRBV12-4
CSASGRSGSGKTQYF TGCAGCGCATCCGGGAGGAGCGGGAGCGGGAAGACCCAGTACTTC TRBJ2-5 few TRBD2 TRBV29-1
CASSPRSYGYTF TGTGCCAGCAGTCCCAGATCCTATGGCTACACCTTC TRBJ1-2 few - TRBV6-1
CATSRELLAGGREQYF TGTGCCACCAGCAGAGAACTGCTAGCGGGAGGGCGCGAGCAGTACTTC TRBJ2-7 - TRBD2 TRBV15
CASSFRTGDEQYF TGTGCCAGCAGCTTTCGGACAGGAGACGAGCAGTACTTC TRBJ2-7 - TRBD1 TRBV7-2
CASSQQPGQGYSNEKLFF TGTGCCAGCAGCCAGCAACCGGGACAGGGGTATTCTAATGAAAAACTGTTTTTT TRBJ1-4 - TRBD1 TRBV9
CASSLDRGPTDTQYF TGTGCCAGCAGCTTAGATCGCGGACCCACAGATACGCAGTATTTT TRBJ2-3 - - TRBV7-2
CATSRSSADTNTGELFF TGTGCCACCAGCAGATCCTCCGCTGACACGAACACCGGGGAGCTGTTTTTT TRBJ2-2 few - TRBV15
CASSKTAGSSYNEQFF TGTGCCAGCAGTAAAACAGCGGGGAGCTCCTACAATGAGCAGTTCTTC TRBJ2-1 - TRBD2 TRBV28
CASSLGTSGSPFDEQFF TGTGCCAGCAGCCTCGGGACTAGCGGGAGTCCCTTCGATGAGCAGTTCTTC TRBJ2-1 many TRBD2 TRBV7-3
CASSLVQSSGANVLTF TGTGCCAGCAGCTTAGTGCAGAGCTCTGGGGCCAACGTCCTGACTTTC TRBJ2-6 few - TRBV7-3
CATSREEKFF TGTGCCACCAGCAGAGAGGAGAAGTTCTTC TRBJ2-1 few - TRBV15
CASSYSFPQGHYGYTF TGTGCCAGCAGTTACTCCTTCCCACAGGGGCACTATGGCTACACCTTC TRBJ1-2 few TRBD1 TRBV6-6
CATSGTGIGTDTQYF TGTGCCACCAGTGGGACAGGGATAGGCACAGATACGCAGTATTTT TRBJ2-3 few TRBD1 TRBV24-1
CASSLEYRGNTEAFF TGCGCCAGCAGCTTGGAGTACAGGGGGAACACTGAAGCTTTCTTT TRBJ1-1 - TRBD1 TRBV5-1
CASSQLAGSGYTF TGCGCCAGCAGCCAACTGGCAGGGAGTGGCTACACCTTC TRBJ1-2 - - TRBV4-1
CSATPPSGRGNEQFF TGCAGTGCTACCCCCCCTAGCGGGAGGGGGAATGAGCAGTTCTTC TRBJ2-1 - TRBD2 TRBV20-1
CASSLKPGGPNEQFF TGTGCCAGCAGCTTAAAGCCGGGAGGGCCGAATGAGCAGTTCTTC TRBJ2-1 - TRBD2 TRBV7-2
CASSYARGSLEGGNNEQFF TGTGCCAGCAGTTACGCGAGGGGGTCTTTGGAGGGCGGTAACAATGAGCAGTTCTTC TRBJ2-1 - - TRBV6-2/TRBV6-3
CASSLGSDTQYF TGCGCCAGCAGCTTGGGGTCAGATACGCAGTATTTT TRBJ2-3 many - TRBV5-1